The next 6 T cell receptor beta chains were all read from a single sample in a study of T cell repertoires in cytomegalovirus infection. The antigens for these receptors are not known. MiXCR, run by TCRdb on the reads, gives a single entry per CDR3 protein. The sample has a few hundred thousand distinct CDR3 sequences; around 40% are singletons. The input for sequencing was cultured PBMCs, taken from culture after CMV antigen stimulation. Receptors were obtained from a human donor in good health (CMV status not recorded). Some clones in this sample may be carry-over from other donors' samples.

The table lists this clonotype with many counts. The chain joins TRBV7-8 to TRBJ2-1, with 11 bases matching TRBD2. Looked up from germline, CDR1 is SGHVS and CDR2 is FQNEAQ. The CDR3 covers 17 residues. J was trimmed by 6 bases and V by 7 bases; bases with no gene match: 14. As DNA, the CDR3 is TGTGCCAGCACCACCAAACCTTCTAGCGGGGGGTCCAATGAGCAGTTCTTC. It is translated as CASTTKPSSGGSNEQFF. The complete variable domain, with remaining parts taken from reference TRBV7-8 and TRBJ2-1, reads GAGVSQSPRYKVAKRGQDVALRCDPISGHVSLFWYQQALGQGPEFLTYFQNEAQLDKSGLPSDRFFAERPEGSVSTLKIQRTQQEDSAVYLCASTTKPSSGGSNEQFFGPGTRLTVL.

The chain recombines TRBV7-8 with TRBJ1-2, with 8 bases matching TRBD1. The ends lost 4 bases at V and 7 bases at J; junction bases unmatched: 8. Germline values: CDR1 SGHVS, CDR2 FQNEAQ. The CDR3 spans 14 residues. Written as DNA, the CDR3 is TGTGCCAGCAGCTCAAGGACAGGGTTTGGTGGCTACACCTTC. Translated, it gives CASSSRTGFGGYTF.

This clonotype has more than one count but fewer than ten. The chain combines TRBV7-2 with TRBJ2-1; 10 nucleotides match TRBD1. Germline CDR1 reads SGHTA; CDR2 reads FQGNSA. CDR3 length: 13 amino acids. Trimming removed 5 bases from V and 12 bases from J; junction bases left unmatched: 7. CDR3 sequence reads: CASSPRQGAGQFF. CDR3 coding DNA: TGTGCCAGCAGCCCCCGACAGGGGGCGGGGCAGTTCTTC.

CDR3 nucleotide sequence: TGTGCCAGCAGAACTCGTAGCACAGATACGCAGTATTTT. Encoded protein: CASRTRSTDTQYF. The chain employs TRBV7-2 and TRBJ2-3; D gene unclear. The CDR3 totals 13 residues. CDR1 is SGHTA and CDR2 is FQGNSA in the germline V gene. The V end was cut by 6 bases, the J end by 0 bases, with 7 bases between. Drawing the rest from reference TRBV7-2 and TRBJ2-3, the complete variable domain is GAGVSQSPSNKVTEKGKDVELRCDPISGHTALYWYRQSLGQGLEFLIYFQGNSAPDKSGLPSDRFSAERTGGSVSTLTIQRTQQEDSAVYLCASRTRSTDTQYFGPGTRLTVL.

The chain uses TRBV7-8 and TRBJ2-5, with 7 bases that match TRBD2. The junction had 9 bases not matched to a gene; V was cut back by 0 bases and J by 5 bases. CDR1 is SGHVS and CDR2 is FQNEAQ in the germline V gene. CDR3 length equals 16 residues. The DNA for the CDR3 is TGTGCCAGCAGCTTAGCCAGGACTAGGTTAGGGGAGACCCAGTACTTC. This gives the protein CASSLARTRLGETQYF.

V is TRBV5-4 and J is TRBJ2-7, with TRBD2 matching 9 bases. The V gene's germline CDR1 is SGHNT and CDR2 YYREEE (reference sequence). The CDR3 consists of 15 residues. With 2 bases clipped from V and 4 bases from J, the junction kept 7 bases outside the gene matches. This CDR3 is CASSFGGGGAYEQYF. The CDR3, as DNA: TGTGCCAGCAGCTTCGGTGGCGGGGGGGCATACGAGCAGTACTTC.